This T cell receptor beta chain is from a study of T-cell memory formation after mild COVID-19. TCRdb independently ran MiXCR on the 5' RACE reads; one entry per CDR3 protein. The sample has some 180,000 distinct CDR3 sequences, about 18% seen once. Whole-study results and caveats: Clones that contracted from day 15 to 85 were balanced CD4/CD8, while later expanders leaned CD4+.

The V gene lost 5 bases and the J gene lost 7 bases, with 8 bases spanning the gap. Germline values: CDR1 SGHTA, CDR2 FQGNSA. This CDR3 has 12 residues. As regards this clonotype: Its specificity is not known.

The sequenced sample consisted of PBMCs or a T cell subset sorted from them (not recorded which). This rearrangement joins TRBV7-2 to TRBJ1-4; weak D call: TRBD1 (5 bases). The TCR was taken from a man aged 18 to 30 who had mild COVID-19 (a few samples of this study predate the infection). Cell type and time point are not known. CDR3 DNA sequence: TGTGCCAGCAGCCCCCAGGGTGAAAAACTGTTTTTT. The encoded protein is CASSPQGEKLFF.